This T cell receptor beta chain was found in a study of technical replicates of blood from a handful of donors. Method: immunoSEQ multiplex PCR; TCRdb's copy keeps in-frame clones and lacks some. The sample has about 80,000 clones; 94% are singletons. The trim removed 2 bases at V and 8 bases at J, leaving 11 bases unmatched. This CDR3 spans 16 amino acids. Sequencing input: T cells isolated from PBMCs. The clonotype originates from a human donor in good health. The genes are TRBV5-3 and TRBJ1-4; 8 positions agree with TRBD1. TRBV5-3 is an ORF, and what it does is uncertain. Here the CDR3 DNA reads TGTGCCAGAAGCTTTTCTTGGACAGGGCGCGAAGAAAAACTGTTTTTT. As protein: CARSFSWTGREEKLFF.